This record looks at one T cell receptor (beta chain) sequence and its context. The data were obtained in a study of blood T cell repertoires in COVID-19. Turning to the study itself: Samples representing acute and convalescent COVID-19 were sourced from the United States, Italy and Spain. Sources were T cells, B-cell-depleted T cells, or PBMCs; the material itself was cDNA or gDNA.

Sequencing used immunoSEQ multiplex PCR; TCRdb keeps in-frame clones, though not all of them. This repertoire shows around 92,000 clones, 75% to 85% found once; its top ten account for 25% to 30%. Germline assignment: CDR1 MRHNA and CDR2 SNTAGT. The J segment lost 2 bases and the V segment lost 2 bases, leaving 8 bases of the junction unmatched. The CDR3 loop spans 16 amino acids. The sequence came from a woman older than 75 with acute or convalescent COVID-19. Sequencing input: peripheral blood. J is TRBJ2-7 and V is TRBV6-4, with 8 positions matching TRBD2. In DNA, the CDR3 is TGTGCCAGCAGTGACAGAAAAGCGGGAGTTCCCTACGAGCAGTACTTC. Protein: CASSDRKAGVPYEQYF.